The entry below describes one TCR beta chain. The specificity of this receptor is unknown. One base away there is no much larger clone; base qualities are not given. The collaborating institutions used their own protocols to collect whole blood in K2EDTA tubes. For TCRbeta analysis, collaborators shipped samples as frozen whole blood, isolated PBMCs, or DNA extracted from either of those sample types. The data belong to a study of blood T cell repertoires in COVID-19 (dated by TCRdb to the early 2020s). Regarding the study in general: Samples from collaborators originated in the United States, Italy and Spain and spanned both the acute and convalescent phases of COVID-19. Where available, HLA class I and class II types were obtained from metadata supplied by the sample provider rather than from assay-based typing. The prospective study material was composed of cDNA or gDNA derived from T cells, B-cell-depleted T cells, or PBMCs. The repertoires were released in a freely available public database intended as a resource for research on the immune response to SARS-CoV-2. Samples were obtained from the ongoing ImmuneRACE study (first 160 participants) and from 1,254 subjects provided by 6 global collaborators. Sample metadata almost always included a de-identified subject ID, COVID-19 status, age in years and sex. Deeply sampled blood TCRbeta repertoires from subjects exposed to, actively infected with, or recovered from COVID-19 were included in the dataset.

Points the paper makes about the study in general: The amount of clinical and demographic metadata varied by source and participant and was provided uncurated.

Trimming removed 8 bases from V and 0 bases from J; the gene matches leave 4 bases unexplained. Via the germline V gene (reference sequence), CDR1 is SEHNR and CDR2 FQNEAQ. The CDR3 goes from the cysteine to the phenylalanine over 13 residues. Only CDR3 DNA remains: 39 bases, in frame from the first base. TCRbeta CDR3 regions were amplified from genomic DNA using the immunoSEQ Assay, a bias-controlled multiplex PCR. The authors' pipeline ran thus. The number of nucleated cells in each sample was estimated from the amplification of reference gene primers within the assay. To quantify the absolute abundance of each unique TCRbeta CDR3 rearrangement, sequence reads were collapsed and filtered. For each sample, productive Simpson clonality was calculated as the square root of Simpson's diversity index over productive rearrangements. This is the immuneACCESS table as TCRdb keeps it, with only in-frame sequences that have V and J called. A part of the clones is gone; compared with another copy, unresolved V genes explain less than half, and the rest is unexplained. D and trimming come from the DNA, and the V and J calls and clone size come from that table. A total of approximately 97,000 clones appear in this sample, 78% of them only once. The top ten constitute 9.5% to 10% of the sample.

The sequence joins TRBV7-9 to TRBJ2-7; 7 central bases correspond to TRBD2. The clonotype originates from a man aged 55 to 70 with active or convalescent COVID-19. Sequenced: peripheral blood. The CDR3 is CASSLADSYEQYF. Here is the DNA: TGTGCCAGCTCTCTAGCGGACTCCTACGAGCAGTACTTC.